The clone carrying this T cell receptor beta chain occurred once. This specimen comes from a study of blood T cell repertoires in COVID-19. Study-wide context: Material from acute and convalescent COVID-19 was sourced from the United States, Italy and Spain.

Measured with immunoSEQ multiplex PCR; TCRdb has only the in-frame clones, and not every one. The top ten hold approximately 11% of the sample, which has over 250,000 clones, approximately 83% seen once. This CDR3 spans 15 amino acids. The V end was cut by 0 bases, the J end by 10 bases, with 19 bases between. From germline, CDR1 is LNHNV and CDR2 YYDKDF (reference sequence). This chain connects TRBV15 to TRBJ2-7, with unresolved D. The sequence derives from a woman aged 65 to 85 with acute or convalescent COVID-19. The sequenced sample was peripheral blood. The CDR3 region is CATSREVIVPKRQYF. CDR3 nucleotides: TGTGCCACCAGCAGAGAGGTAATAGTTCCTAAGCGACAGTACTTC. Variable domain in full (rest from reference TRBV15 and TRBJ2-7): DAMVIQNPRYQVTQFGKPVTLSCSQTLNHNVMYWYQQKSSQAPKLLFHYYDKDFNNEADTPDNFQSRRPNTSFCFLDIRSPGLGDTAMYLCATSREVIVPKRQYFGPGTRLTVT.